These 12 T cell receptor beta chains originate from one sample sequenced in a study of blood T cell repertoires in COVID-19. Assay: immunoSEQ multiplex PCR; the TCRdb copy retains only in-frame clones and omits some. The data hold approximately 100,000 clones, with 75% to 90% observed a single time. The sequencing input was peripheral blood. All receptors derive from a human donor in a cohort sampled during active COVID-19.

The chain recombines TRBV3-1 (or the pseudogene TRBV3-2) with TRBJ1-6; D unclear. V was clipped by 0 bases and J by 0 bases, with 9 bases between them. CDR1 and CDR2 from the germline V gene are LGHDT and YNNKEL (reference sequence). The CDR3 sequence is 17 residues long. CDR3 sequence: CASSQESMSSYNSPLHF. The CDR3 DNA is TGTGCCAGCAGCCAAGAGAGCATGAGCTCCTATAATTCACCCCTCCACTTT.

The chain links TRBV10-3 to TRBJ2-3, with 10 nucleotides matching TRBD2. The V gene's germline CDR1 is ENHRY and CDR2 SYGVKD. With 9 bases clipped from V and 3 bases from J, the junction kept 9 bases outside the gene matches. The CDR3 extends over 15 amino acids. In DNA, the CDR3 is TGTGCCATAGGGAAGGCTAGCGGGGGTACAGATACGCAGTATTTT. Its protein is CAIGKASGGTDTQYF.

The chain is built from TRBV7-8 and TRBJ1-1; D may be TRBD1 (5 bases). Trimming cost V 2 bases and J 3 bases, with 19 bases left between them. This CDR3 has 17 residues. CDR1 is SGHVS, CDR2 FQNEAQ, per germline. The CDR3 region is CASSLILAAKGDTEAFF. The CDR3 nucleotides read TGTGCCAGCAGCTTAATTTTGGCCGCCAAAGGGGACACTGAAGCTTTCTTT.

This sequence joins TRBV2 and TRBJ2-2; 7 nucleotides agree with TRBD2. This CDR3 spans 15 amino acids. The junction had 8 bases not matched to a gene; V was cut back by 10 bases and J by 0 bases. Germline lookup yields CDR1 SNHLY and CDR2 FYNNEI. CDR3 protein: CATNAGGANTGELFF. For the CDR3, the DNA is TGTGCCACCAACGCTGGGGGGGCGAACACCGGGGAGCTGTTTTTT.

This chain links TRBV19 with TRBJ2-7; 11 bases are shared with TRBD1. Looked up from germline, CDR1 is LNHDA and CDR2 is SQIVND (reference sequence). The CDR3 covers 13 residues. V shed 10 bases and J 2 bases; nucleotides not matched to a gene: 4. The CDR3 loop is CATGTGGAYEQYF. The CDR3 DNA reads as TGTGCCACCGGGACAGGGGGAGCCTACGAGCAGTACTTC.

There are a few counts of this clone. DNA of the CDR3: TGTGCCAGCAGTAGGGACTCGGCGGGCAATCAGCCCCAGCATTTT. Its translation: CASSRDSAGNQPQHF. The rearrangement uses TRBV2 and TRBJ1-5; a possible D gene is TRBD1 (5 bases). Trimming left V 5 bases short and J 2 bases short, with 13 bases between. Germline CDR1 is SNHLY and CDR2 is FYNNEI. The CDR3 runs to 15 residues.

There are many counts of this clone. The chain carries TRBV5-6 and TRBJ1-3; 8 bases are shared with TRBD1. V shed 0 bases, J shed 0 bases, and the junction held 8 bases outside the gene matches. The CDR3 totals 18 residues. The V gene's germline CDR1 is SGHDT and CDR2 YYEEEE. CDR3: CASSLGQGSLASGNTIYF. The CDR3 nucleotides are TGTGCCAGCAGCTTGGGACAGGGGTCCCTCGCCTCTGGAAACACCATATATTTT.

This chain joins TRBV5-1 and TRBJ2-5; 9 bases line up with TRBD2. V shed 4 bases, J shed 5 bases, and the junction held 15 bases outside the gene matches. The CDR3 has 17 residues. Per the germline V gene, CDR1 is SGHRS and CDR2 is YFSETQ. This CDR3 reads CASSLGNGGGASETQYF. The CDR3 nucleotides are TGCGCCAGCAGCCTGGGGAACGGCGGGGGGGCGTCCGAGACCCAGTACTTC.

The J gene is TRBJ2-2, the V gene TRBV7-2, with unresolved D. Trimming took 1 base from V and 0 from J, leaving 9 bases between them. Per germline, CDR1 SGHTA and CDR2 FQGNSA. This CDR3 contains 16 residues. The CDR3 sequence is CASSLVISTNTGELFF. The CDR3 DNA follows: TGTGCCAGCAGCTTAGTTATTAGCACGAACACCGGGGAGCTGTTTTTT.

J is TRBJ1-4 and V is TRBV5-1, with 9 bases identical to TRBD1. CDR3 length equals 15 residues. Germline V gives CDR1 SGHRS, CDR2 YFSETQ. Trimming took 3 bases from V and 8 from J; bases not matched to a gene: 8. The CDR3 loop reads CASSYSGQGTEKLFF. The CDR3 DNA follows: TGCGCCAGCAGCTATTCCGGACAGGGGACGGAAAAACTGTTTTTT.

The chain combines TRBV6-4 with TRBJ2-1; D not resolved. The CDR3 covers 17 residues. V was clipped by 5 bases and J by 0 bases, with 17 bases between them. Looked up from germline, CDR1 is MRHNA and CDR2 is SNTAGT. The CDR3 bases are TGTGCCAGCAGTTCTACCCCCACCGCTAGCTCCTACAATGAGCAGTTCTTC. Its translation is CASSSTPTASSYNEQFF.

This chain links TRBV6-1 with TRBJ1-3; D unresolved. CDR1 is MNHNS and CDR2 is SASEGT in the germline V gene. The CDR3 is 12 residues long. V was cut by 2 bases and J by 3 bases, with 2 bases left in between. This CDR3 is CASSELGNTIYF. CDR3 DNA sequence: TGTGCCAGCAGTGAACTTGGAAACACCATATATTTT.